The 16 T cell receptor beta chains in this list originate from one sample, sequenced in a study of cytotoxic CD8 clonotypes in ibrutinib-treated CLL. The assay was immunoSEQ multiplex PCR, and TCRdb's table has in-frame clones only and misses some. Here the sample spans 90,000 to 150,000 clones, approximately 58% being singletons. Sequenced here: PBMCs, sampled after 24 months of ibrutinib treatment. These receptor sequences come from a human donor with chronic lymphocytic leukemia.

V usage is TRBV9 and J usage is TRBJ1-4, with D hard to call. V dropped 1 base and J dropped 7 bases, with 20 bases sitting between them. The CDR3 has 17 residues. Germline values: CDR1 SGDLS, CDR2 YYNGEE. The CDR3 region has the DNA TGTGCCAGCAGCGTAAGACAAAGGGCGCAGGAGGGTGAAAAACTGTTTTTT. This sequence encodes CASSVRQRAQEGEKLFF.

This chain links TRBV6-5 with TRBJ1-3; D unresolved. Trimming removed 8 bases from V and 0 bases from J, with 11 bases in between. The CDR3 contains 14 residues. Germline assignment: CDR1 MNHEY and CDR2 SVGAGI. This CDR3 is CASRPRASGNTIYF. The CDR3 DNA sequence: TGTGCCAGCCGGCCCCGGGCCTCTGGAAACACCATATATTTT.

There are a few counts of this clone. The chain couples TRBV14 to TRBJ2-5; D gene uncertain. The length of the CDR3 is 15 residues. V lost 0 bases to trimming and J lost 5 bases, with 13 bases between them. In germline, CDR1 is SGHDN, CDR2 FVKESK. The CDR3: CASSQEGRSRETQYF. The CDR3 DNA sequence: TGTGCCAGCAGCCAAGAAGGGCGATCCCGGGAGACCCAGTACTTC.

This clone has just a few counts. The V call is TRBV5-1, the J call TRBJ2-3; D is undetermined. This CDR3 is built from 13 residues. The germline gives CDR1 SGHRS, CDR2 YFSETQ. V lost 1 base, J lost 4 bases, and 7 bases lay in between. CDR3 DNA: TGCGCCAGCAGCTTGTTGGTCGCAGATACGCAGTATTTT. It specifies CASSLLVADTQYF.

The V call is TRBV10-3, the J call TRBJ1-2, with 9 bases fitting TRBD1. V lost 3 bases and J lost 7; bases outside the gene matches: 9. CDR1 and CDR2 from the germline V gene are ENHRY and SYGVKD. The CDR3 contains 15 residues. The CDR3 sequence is CAISEGTGSLSGYTF. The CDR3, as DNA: TGTGCCATCAGTGAAGGGACAGGGAGCTTGTCTGGCTACACCTTC.

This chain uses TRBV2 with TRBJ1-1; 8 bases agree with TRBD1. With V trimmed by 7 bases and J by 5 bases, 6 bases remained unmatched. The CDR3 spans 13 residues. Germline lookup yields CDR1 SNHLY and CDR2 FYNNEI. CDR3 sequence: CASKQGGITEAFF. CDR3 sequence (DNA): TGTGCCAGCAAACAGGGGGGCATTACTGAAGCTTTCTTT.

CDR3: CASSYRGLANEKLFF. Written as DNA, the CDR3 is TGTGCCAGCAGTTACAGGGGGCTCGCTAATGAAAAACTGTTTTTT. The chain carries TRBV6-5 and TRBJ1-4, with 7 bases fitting TRBD1. Germline V gives CDR1 MNHEY, CDR2 SVGAGI. CDR3 length: 15 amino acids. The J segment lost 3 bases and the V segment lost 2 bases, leaving 3 bases of the junction unmatched.

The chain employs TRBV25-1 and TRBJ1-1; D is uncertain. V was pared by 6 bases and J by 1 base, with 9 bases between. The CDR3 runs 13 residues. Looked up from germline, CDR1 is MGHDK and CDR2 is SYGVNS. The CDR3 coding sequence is TGTGCCAGCAGGGCCCCAGGGAACACTGAAGCTTTCTTT. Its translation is CASRAPGNTEAFF.

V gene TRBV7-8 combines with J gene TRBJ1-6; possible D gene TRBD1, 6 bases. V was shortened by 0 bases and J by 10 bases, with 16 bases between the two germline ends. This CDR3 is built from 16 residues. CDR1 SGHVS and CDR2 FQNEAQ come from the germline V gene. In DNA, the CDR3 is TGTGCCAGCAGCTTAGCACCGGGGGCAAGGGGGTCACCCCTCCACTTT. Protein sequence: CASSLAPGARGSPLHF. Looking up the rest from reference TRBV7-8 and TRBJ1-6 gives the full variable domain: GAGVSQSPRYKVAKRGQDVALRCDPISGHVSLFWYQQALGQGPEFLTYFQNEAQLDKSGLPSDRFFAERPEGSVSTLKIQRTQQEDSAVYLCASSLAPGARGSPLHFGNGTRLTVT.

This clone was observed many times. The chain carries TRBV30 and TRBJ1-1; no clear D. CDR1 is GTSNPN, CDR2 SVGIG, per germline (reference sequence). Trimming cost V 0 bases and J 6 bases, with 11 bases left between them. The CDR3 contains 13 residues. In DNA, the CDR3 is TGTGCCTGGAGTGTAGAAATGAGGGCTGAAGCTTTCTTT. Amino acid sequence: CAWSVEMRAEAFF.

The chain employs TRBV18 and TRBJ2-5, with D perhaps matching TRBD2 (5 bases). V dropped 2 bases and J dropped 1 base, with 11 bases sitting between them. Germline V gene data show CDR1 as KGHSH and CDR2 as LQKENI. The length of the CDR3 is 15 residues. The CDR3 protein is CASSPTVAGQETQYF. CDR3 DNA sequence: TGTGCCAGCTCACCAACAGTTGCGGGCCAAGAGACCCAGTACTTC.

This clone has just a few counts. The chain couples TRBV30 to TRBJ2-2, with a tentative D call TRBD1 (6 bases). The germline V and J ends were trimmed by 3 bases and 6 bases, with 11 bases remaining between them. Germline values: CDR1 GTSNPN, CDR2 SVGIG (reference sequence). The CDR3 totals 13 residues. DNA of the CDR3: TGTGCCTGGAGCACAGGGACCCCCGGGGAGCTGTTTTTT. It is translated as CAWSTGTPGELFF.

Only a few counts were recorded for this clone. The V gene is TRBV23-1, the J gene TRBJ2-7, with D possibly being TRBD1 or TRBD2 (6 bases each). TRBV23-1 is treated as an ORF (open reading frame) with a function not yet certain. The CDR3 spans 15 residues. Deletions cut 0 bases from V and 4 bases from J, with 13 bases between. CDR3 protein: CASSQSRGEPYEQYF. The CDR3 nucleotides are TGCGCCAGCAGTCAATCGAGGGGGGAGCCATACGAGCAGTACTTC.

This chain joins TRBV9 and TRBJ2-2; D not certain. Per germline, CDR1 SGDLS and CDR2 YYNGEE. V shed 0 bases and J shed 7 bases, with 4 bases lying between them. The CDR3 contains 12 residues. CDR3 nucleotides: TGTGCCAGCAGCGTAGTTATCGGGGAGCTGTTTTTT. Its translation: CASSVVIGELFF.

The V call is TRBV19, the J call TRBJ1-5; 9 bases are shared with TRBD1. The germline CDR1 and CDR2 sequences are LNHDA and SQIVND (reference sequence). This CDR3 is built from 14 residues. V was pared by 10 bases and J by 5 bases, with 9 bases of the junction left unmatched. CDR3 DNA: TGTGCCACCACAGGGGGCGCAGGGGATCAGCCCCAGCATTTT. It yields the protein CATTGGAGDQPQHF.

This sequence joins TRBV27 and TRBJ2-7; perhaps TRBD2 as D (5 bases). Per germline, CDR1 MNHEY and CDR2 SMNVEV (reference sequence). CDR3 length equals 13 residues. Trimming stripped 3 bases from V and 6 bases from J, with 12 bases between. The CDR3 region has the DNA TGTGCCAGCAGTTTTCATGAGGGTTTCGAGCAGTACTTC. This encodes CASSFHEGFEQYF.